This entry lists 30 T cell receptor beta chains sequenced from one sample in a study of T-cell reconstitution after alpha-beta-depleted transplantation in children. Library preparation (for TCRbeta) was performed with unique molecular identifiers. One entry per CDR3 protein, called by TCRdb with MiXCR from the PCR reads. Altogether 300,000 or so distinct CDR3 sequences are present, approximately 20% being singletons, with the ten largest covering around 9.9%. Specimen: PBMCs, mostly from graft donor cells, collected 180 days after TCRalphabeta/CD19-depleted stem cell transplant. The receptors shown here come from a male patient under 18 who had a stem cell transplant for acute lymphoblastic leukemia, so the T cells may come from the graft donor.

The DNA for the CDR3 is TGCAGTGCTAGGGGGGGGGCCCAGGAGACCCAGTACTTC. It is translated as CSARGGAQETQYF. The chain couples TRBV20-1 to TRBJ2-5, with D maybe TRBD2 (7 bases). V lost 3 bases to trimming and J lost 5 bases, with 13 bases between them. The CDR3 sequence is 13 residues long. The germline CDR1 and CDR2 sequences are DFQATT and SNEGSKA (reference sequence).

This clonotype was observed a handful of times. J is TRBJ2-3 and V is TRBV12-3 or TRBV12-4; TRBD2 might be the D (5 bases). V was pared by 8 bases and J by 0 bases, with 9 bases between. This CDR3 is built from 13 residues. The CDR3 loop is CASQRSSTDTQYF. CDR3 coding DNA: TGTGCCAGCCAGCGGTCTAGCACAGATACGCAGTATTTT.

J is TRBJ2-1 and V is TRBV4-1; 7 bases line up with TRBD2. Per germline, CDR1 MGHRA and CDR2 YSYEKL. J lost 6 bases, V lost 1 base, and 15 bases had no gene match. This CDR3 contains 18 residues. The CDR3: CASSQVFKRSGKFNEQFF. CDR3 DNA: TGCGCCAGCAGCCAAGTCTTTAAGCGCAGCGGGAAGTTCAATGAGCAGTTCTTC.

The genes are TRBV5-6 and TRBJ2-5; 7 bases align to TRBD2. Germline CDR1 is SGHDT and CDR2 is YYEEEE. This CDR3 is built from 14 residues. The ends lost 3 bases at V and 2 bases at J; junction bases unmatched: 4. CDR3 residues: CASSWGLLQETQYF. For the CDR3, the DNA is TGTGCCAGCAGCTGGGGACTACTTCAAGAGACCCAGTACTTC.

V is TRBV5-1 and J is TRBJ2-7; TRBD2 matches 9 bases. The ends lost 2 bases at V and 12 bases at J; junction bases unmatched: 12. Germline CDR1 and CDR2: SGHRS and YFSETQ. The CDR3 is 14 residues long. The DNA of the CDR3 is TGCGCCAGCAGCTTAGCGGGAGGAAAGGTAGAGACGTACTTC. Translating gives CASSLAGGKVETYF.

This clonotype has only a few counts. The rearrangement links TRBV12-3 or TRBV12-4 to TRBJ1-1; tentatively, D is TRBD1 (5 bases). Trimming left V 6 bases short and J 4 bases short, with 9 bases between. The CDR3 totals 12 residues. The CDR3 spells CASRPGTTEAFF. CDR3 in DNA: TGTGCCAGCAGGCCGGGGACCACTGAAGCTTTCTTT.

This clonotype was seen a few times. The chain links TRBV5-1 to TRBJ2-1; 16 bases fit TRBD2. The CDR3 is made up of 17 amino acids. The germline V gene has CDR1 SGHRS and CDR2 YFSETQ. The J segment lost 8 bases and the V segment lost 3 bases, leaving 8 bases of the junction unmatched. CDR3 residues: CASSSVGTSGRAHEQFF. As DNA, the CDR3 is TGCGCCAGCAGCTCAGTGGGGACTAGCGGGAGGGCCCATGAGCAGTTCTTC.

This clonotype was counted a few times. CDR3 region: CASSSLRRGRNQPQHF. In nucleotides, the CDR3 is TGTGCCAGCAGTTCCCTAAGAAGGGGGAGGAATCAGCCCCAGCATTTT. The chain has TRBV27 and TRBJ1-5; a possible D gene is TRBD1 (6 bases). Germline V lookup: CDR1 MNHEY, CDR2 SMNVEV (reference sequence). Trimming took 4 bases from V and 4 from J, leaving 17 bases between them. The CDR3 covers 16 residues.

The gene calls are TRBV29-1 and TRBJ2-3, with 7 bases matching TRBD1. The CDR3 length is 15 residues. V shed 4 bases, J shed 4 bases, and the junction held 11 bases outside the gene matches. Germline assignment: CDR1 SQVTM and CDR2 ANQGSEA. The CDR3 loop reads CSVVSPGQGADTQYF. In DNA, the CDR3 is TGCAGCGTTGTGAGTCCGGGCCAGGGGGCAGATACGCAGTATTTT.

The chain has TRBV27 and TRBJ2-7; 10 nucleotides agree with TRBD1. This CDR3 region has 15 residues. V was clipped by 2 bases and J by 3 bases; unmatched bases: 4. The germline CDR1 and CDR2 sequences are MNHEY and SMNVEV (reference sequence). For the CDR3, the DNA is TGTGCCAGCAGTTTAGTAAGGGACAGGGGCTACGAGCAGTACTTC. Its translation is CASSLVRDRGYEQYF.

A remark on this clonotype: One end of the junction varies from germline; a read error may be responsible. The V and J genes are TRBV5-1 and TRBJ2-3; 8 bases line up with TRBD1. Per germline, CDR1 SGHRS and CDR2 YFSETQ. The CDR3 runs to 17 residues. The CDR3 here is CASSLGNHRGATGTQYF. The CDR3 DNA follows: TGCGCCAGCAGCTTGGGGAATCACAGGGGGGCCACAGGTACGCAGTATTTT. Together with reference TRBV5-1 and TRBJ2-3, the CDR3 gives the full variable domain: KAGVTQTPRYLIKTRGQQVTLSCSPISGHRSVSWYQQTPGQGLQFLFEYFSETQRNKGNFPGRFSGRQFSNSRSEMNVSTLELGDSALYLCASSLGNHRGATGTQYFGPGTRLTVL.

The chain couples TRBV20-1 to TRBJ2-7; 9 nucleotides align to TRBD1. There are 13 residues in the CDR3. The V gene end was trimmed by 4 bases and the J gene end by 2 bases; junction bases not matched to a gene: 3. Germline V gene lookup returns CDR1 DFQATT and CDR2 SNEGSKA (reference sequence). In DNA form, the CDR3 reads TGCAGTGCTAAGGGACAGGGTCCCTACGAGCAGTACTTC. Protein sequence: CSAKGQGPYEQYF.

This clonotype occurred a few times. The CDR3 DNA sequence: TGCGCCAGCAGCTTGGGACGACAGCTCTACGAGCAGTACTTC. Encoded protein: CASSLGRQLYEQYF. The chain has TRBV5-1 and TRBJ2-7; a possible D gene is TRBD1 (5 bases). The CDR3 is 14 residues long. Deletions cut 0 bases from V and 3 bases from J, with 10 bases between. The germline V gene encodes CDR1 SGHRS and CDR2 YFSETQ.

The CDR3 here is CASSQRQASSSYNEQFF. The CDR3 DNA reads TGTGCCAGCAGCCAAAGGCAAGCGTCGAGCTCCTACAATGAGCAGTTCTTC. The genes are TRBV4-2 and TRBJ2-1; no clear D gene. The V gene's germline CDR1 is LGHNA and CDR2 YNFKEQ. Trimming cost V 2 bases and J 0 bases, with 14 bases left between them. The CDR3 is made up of 17 amino acids.

The V call is TRBV3-1, the J call TRBJ2-7; tentatively, D is TRBD1 or TRBD2 (5 bases each). Trimming left V 0 bases short and J 2 bases short, with 14 bases between. The germline CDR1 and CDR2 sequences are LGHDT and YNNKEL (reference sequence). The CDR3 has 16 residues. In nucleotides, the CDR3 is TGTGCCAGCAGCCAAGAACCCCCGGGACGGCCCTACGAGCAGTACTTC. Translated: CASSQEPPGRPYEQYF.

In its sample, this clonotype was seen a few times. The chain links TRBV4-1 to TRBJ2-7; 7 nucleotides agree with TRBD1. Germline CDR1 and CDR2: MGHRA and YSYEKL. The CDR3 is 14 residues long. Trimming took 3 bases from V and 2 from J; bases not matched to a gene: 4. CDR3 nucleotide sequence: TGCGCCAGCAGCCACCCCGGGACAGCCTACGAGCAGTACTTC. Protein product: CASSHPGTAYEQYF.

The V and J genes are TRBV12-3 or TRBV12-4 and TRBJ2-1; D is perhaps TRBD1 (6 bases). Trimming pared 6 bases from V and 1 base from J, leaving 10 bases between. This CDR3 region has 14 residues. The CDR3 region is CASRGGVSYNEQFF. The DNA for the CDR3 is TGTGCCAGCAGAGGGGGAGTTTCCTACAATGAGCAGTTCTTC.

This clonotype has a single count. This chain uses TRBV20-1 with TRBJ1-1; D remains unclear. The germline V and J ends were trimmed by 5 bases and 3 bases, with 13 bases remaining between them. Germline lookup yields CDR1 DFQATT and CDR2 SNEGSKA (reference sequence). The CDR3 length is 13 residues. CDR3 region: CSAPDLAYTEAFF. The CDR3, as DNA: TGCAGTGCTCCTGACCTGGCTTACACTGAAGCTTTCTTT.

This clonotype was detected a few times. This chain joins TRBV5-1 and TRBJ2-1; maybe TRBD1 (5 bases). Germline assignment: CDR1 SGHRS and CDR2 YFSETQ. Trimming removed 4 bases from V and 4 bases from J, with 9 bases in between. The CDR3 consists of 13 residues. Written as DNA, the CDR3 is TGCGCCAGCAGCCGACAGCTTTACAATGAGCAGTTCTTC. Translating gives CASSRQLYNEQFF. The full variable domain, rest sourced from reference TRBV5-1 and TRBJ2-1, is KAGVTQTPRYLIKTRGQQVTLSCSPISGHRSVSWYQQTPGQGLQFLFEYFSETQRNKGNFPGRFSGRQFSNSRSEMNVSTLELGDSALYLCASSRQLYNEQFFGPGTRLTVL.

This clonotype was found a few times. This sequence joins TRBV5-1 and TRBJ2-1; 7 nucleotides line up with TRBD2. The CDR3 is 15 amino acids. Germline CDR1 and CDR2: SGHRS and YFSETQ. V shed 0 bases, J shed 6 bases, and the junction held 6 bases outside the gene matches. CDR3 protein: CASSLAGLAVNEQFF. DNA for the CDR3: TGCGCCAGCAGCTTGGCCGGGCTAGCGGTCAATGAGCAGTTCTTC.

The chain carries TRBV4-1 and TRBJ2-7; 8 bases map to TRBD1. V lost 0 bases, J lost 5 bases, and 21 bases stayed unmatched. Per the germline V gene, CDR1 is MGHRA and CDR2 is YSYEKL. This CDR3 spans 20 amino acids. The CDR3 sequence is CASSQEAWAGTGHIYHEQYF. CDR3 DNA: TGCGCCAGCAGCCAAGAAGCTTGGGCAGGGACAGGTCACATTTACCACGAGCAGTACTTC.

The rearrangement links TRBV20-1 to TRBJ2-2; 7 positions agree with TRBD1. V was clipped by 6 bases and J by 5 bases; unmatched bases: 12. The CDR3 runs to 15 residues. CDR1 and CDR2 from the germline V gene are DFQATT and SNEGSKA (reference sequence). The chain's CDR3 is CSARQGSKGTGELFF. DNA for the CDR3: TGCAGTGCCAGACAGGGCAGCAAGGGTACCGGGGAGCTGTTTTTT.

The chain combines TRBV20-1 with TRBJ1-5; possible D gene TRBD1, 5 bases. CDR1 and CDR2 from the germline V gene are DFQATT and SNEGSKA (reference sequence). V lost 6 bases and J lost 0, with 12 bases in between. This CDR3 spans 14 amino acids. CDR3: CSATLGHSNQPQHF. The CDR3 DNA follows: TGCAGTGCCACCCTGGGGCATAGCAATCAGCCCCAGCATTTT.

The rearrangement uses TRBV12-3 or TRBV12-4 and TRBJ1-1; TRBD1 matches 8 bases. Losses at the gene ends were 5 bases for V and 5 bases for J; bases not matched to a gene: 7. There are 14 residues in the CDR3. The CDR3 sequence: CASSPRTGRTEAFF. The CDR3 DNA reads TGTGCCAGCAGTCCGCGGACAGGGAGGACTGAAGCTTTCTTT.

This clonotype was observed a few times. CDR3 residues: CASSLIQGWYEQYF. As DNA, the CDR3 is TGTGCCAGCAGTTTAATTCAGGGCTGGTACGAGCAGTACTTC. The chain employs TRBV27 and TRBJ2-7; perhaps TRBD1 as D (5 bases). Trimming removed 2 bases at V and 4 bases at J, with 12 bases between. This CDR3 has 14 residues. Looked up from germline, CDR1 is MNHEY and CDR2 is SMNVEV (reference sequence).

This clonotype occurred a few times. The rearrangement joins TRBV5-1 to TRBJ2-7; no clear D. The ends were cut back, 0 bases at V and 0 bases at J, with 10 bases in the middle. This CDR3 has 15 residues. Germline loops: CDR1 SGHRS, CDR2 YFSETQ. CDR3 sequence reads: CASSLGISSSYEQYF. Here the CDR3 DNA reads TGCGCCAGCAGCTTGGGTATATCGAGCTCCTACGAGCAGTACTTC.

This chain connects TRBV7-9 to TRBJ2-1; D may be TRBD2 (5 bases). Trimming pared 1 base from V and 1 base from J, leaving 11 bases between. CDR1 is SEHNR and CDR2 is FQNEAQ in the germline V gene (reference sequence). The CDR3 loop spans 16 amino acids. CDR3 in DNA: TGTGCCAGCAGCTTAGTTTCGGGGAATTCCTACAATGAGCAGTTCTTC. This encodes CASSLVSGNSYNEQFF.

This clonotype turned up a few times. The chain uses TRBV5-1 and TRBJ2-1; 11 nucleotides line up with TRBD2. This CDR3 region has 17 residues. The J segment lost 0 bases and the V segment lost 2 bases, leaving 4 bases of the junction unmatched. Germline CDR1 is SGHRS and CDR2 is YFSETQ. The CDR3 region has the DNA TGCGCCAGCAGCTTTAGCGGGAGGGCCAGCTCCTACAATGAGCAGTTCTTC. Amino acid sequence: CASSFSGRASSYNEQFF. The full variable domain, its missing parts supplied by reference TRBV5-1 and TRBJ2-1, is KAGVTQTPRYLIKTRGQQVTLSCSPISGHRSVSWYQQTPGQGLQFLFEYFSETQRNKGNFPGRFSGRQFSNSRSEMNVSTLELGDSALYLCASSFSGRASSYNEQFFGPGTRLTVL.

The chain uses TRBV20-1 and TRBJ2-5; 7 bases fit TRBD2. J gave up 2 bases and V 1 base, and 4 bases lay outside the gene matches. In germline, CDR1 is DFQATT, CDR2 SNEGSKA (reference sequence). This CDR3 is 14 amino acids long. The chain's CDR3 is CSARVLAEQETQYF. The CDR3 DNA sequence: TGCAGTGCTAGAGTGCTAGCGGAACAAGAGACCCAGTACTTC.

This clonotype has a handful of counts. The chain recombines TRBV20-1 with TRBJ2-5, with D maybe TRBD2 (6 bases). Germline values: CDR1 DFQATT, CDR2 SNEGSKA (reference sequence). The germline V and J ends were trimmed by 4 bases and 3 bases, with 12 bases remaining between them. The CDR3 totals 13 residues. CDR3 amino acids: CSAILSGKETQYF. DNA of the CDR3: TGCAGTGCTATCCTTAGCGGCAAAGAGACCCAGTACTTC.